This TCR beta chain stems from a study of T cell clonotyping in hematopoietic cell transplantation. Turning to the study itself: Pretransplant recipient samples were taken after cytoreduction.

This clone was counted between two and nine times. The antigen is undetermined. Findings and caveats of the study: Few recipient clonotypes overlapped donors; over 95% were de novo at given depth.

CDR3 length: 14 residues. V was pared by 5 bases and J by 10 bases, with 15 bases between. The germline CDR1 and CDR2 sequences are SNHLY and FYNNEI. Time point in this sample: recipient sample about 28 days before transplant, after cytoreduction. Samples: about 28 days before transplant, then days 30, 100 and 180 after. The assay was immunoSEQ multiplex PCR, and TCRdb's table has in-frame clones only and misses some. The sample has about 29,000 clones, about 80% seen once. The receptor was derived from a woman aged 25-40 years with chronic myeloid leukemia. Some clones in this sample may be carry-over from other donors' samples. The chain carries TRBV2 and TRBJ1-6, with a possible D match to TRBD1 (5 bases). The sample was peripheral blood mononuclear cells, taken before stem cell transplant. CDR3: CASSLQGDSSPLHF. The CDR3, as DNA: TGTGCCAGCAGTCTCCAGGGTGATAGCTCACCCCTCCACTTT.